The rows below give T cell receptor beta chains drawn from one sample of a study of T-cell memory formation after mild COVID-19. TCRdb re-analysed the 5' RACE reads in MiXCR, keeping a single row per CDR3 protein. Here the sample spans 400,000 to 550,000 distinct CDR3 sequences, 25% being singletons. The sequenced sample consisted of PBMCs or a T cell subset sorted from them (not recorded which). The receptors derive from an adult woman who had mild COVID-19 (a few samples of this study predate the infection). Cell type and time point are not known. CDR3s include the opening cysteine and the closing phenylalanine or tryptophan. D genes are given only for firm matches. Clone size is stated in some rows and not others, as once, few, many or a class when expanded.

d_gene: .; j_gene: TRBJ1-5; v_gene: TRBV5-5; abundance: once; CDR3nt: TGTGCCAGCAGCTTGGAGTGGGCAGACATTAATCAGCCCCAGCATTTT; CDR3aa: CASSLEWADINQPQHF
d_gene: TRBD2; j_gene: TRBJ2-4; v_gene: TRBV12-3/TRBV12-4; abundance: few; CDR3nt: TGTGCCAGCAGCCAAGTCGAGGTTCTAGCGGGCAAAAACATTCAGTACTTC; CDR3aa: CASSQVEVLAGKNIQYF
d_gene: .; j_gene: TRBJ1-3; v_gene: TRBV3-1; abundance: many; CDR3nt: TGTGCCAGCAGTCTTAAAACAGGGAGAAGAAACACCATATATTTT; CDR3aa: CASSLKTGRRNTIYF
d_gene: .; j_gene: TRBJ1-1; v_gene: TRBV30; abundance: .; CDR3nt: TGTGCCTGGAGTGTACGAGGGTTGAGGGCTGAAGCTTTCTTT; CDR3aa: CAWSVRGLRAEAFF
d_gene: .; j_gene: TRBJ2-7; v_gene: TRBV7-2; abundance: few; CDR3nt: TGTGCCAGCAGCTTCCCGGGGAGGGGGATCTACGAGCAGTACTTC; CDR3aa: CASSFPGRGIYEQYF
d_gene: TRBD1; j_gene: TRBJ1-3; v_gene: TRBV7-9; abundance: .; CDR3nt: TGTGCCAGCAGCTCGGGACAGACATCTGGAAACACCATATATTTT; CDR3aa: CASSSGQTSGNTIYF
d_gene: TRBD2; j_gene: TRBJ2-1; v_gene: TRBV7-9; abundance: few; CDR3nt: TGTGCCAGCAGCTTCCCGAGCGGGGATACCTACAATGAGCAGTTCTTC; CDR3aa: CASSFPSGDTYNEQFF
d_gene: TRBD1; j_gene: TRBJ2-7; v_gene: TRBV25-1; abundance: few; CDR3nt: TGTGCCAGCAGTTCCGGGACAGGGGGCTACTTTGAGTACGAGCAGTACTTC; CDR3aa: CASSSGTGGYFEYEQYF
d_gene: .; j_gene: TRBJ2-1; v_gene: TRBV20-1; abundance: few; CDR3nt: TGCAGTGCTTTTTACAATGAGCAGTTCTTC; CDR3aa: CSAFYNEQFF
d_gene: TRBD1; j_gene: TRBJ1-4; v_gene: TRBV7-2; abundance: .; CDR3nt: TGTGCCAGCAGCCCTGACAGGGCAAGGGAAAAACTGTTTTTT; CDR3aa: CASSPDRAREKLFF
d_gene: .; j_gene: TRBJ1-3; v_gene: TRBV11-2; abundance: .; CDR3nt: TGTGCCAGCAGCATCGACACCCGGGGCACCATATATTTT; CDR3aa: CASSIDTRGTIYF
d_gene: TRBD1; j_gene: TRBJ1-1; v_gene: TRBV15; abundance: .; CDR3nt: TGTGCCACCAGCAGAGACCGGGGACAGGCGAACACTGAAGCTTTCTTT; CDR3aa: CATSRDRGQANTEAFF
d_gene: .; j_gene: TRBJ2-7; v_gene: TRBV9; abundance: few; CDR3nt: TGTGCCAGCAGCAAAGTCTCCTACGAGCAGTACTTC; CDR3aa: CASSKVSYEQYF
d_gene: .; j_gene: TRBJ2-7; v_gene: TRBV5-1; abundance: .; CDR3nt: TGCGCCAGCACACTGACCGGGGGTGTTGGCTACGAGCAGTACTTC; CDR3aa: CASTLTGGVGYEQYF
d_gene: TRBD1; j_gene: TRBJ2-3; v_gene: TRBV15; abundance: few; CDR3nt: TGTGCCACCAGCACAGGGTTAGGGGGCGTCACAGATACGCAGTATTTT; CDR3aa: CATSTGLGGVTDTQYF
d_gene: TRBD1; j_gene: TRBJ2-4; v_gene: TRBV2; abundance: once; CDR3nt: TGTGCCAGTCTCCGGGACAGCCAAAACATTCAGTACTTC; CDR3aa: CASLRDSQNIQYF
d_gene: .; j_gene: TRBJ2-3; v_gene: TRBV29-1; abundance: .; CDR3nt: TGCAGCGCCCCCGAGGAGAGGGGGACAGATACGCAGTATTTT; CDR3aa: CSAPEERGTDTQYF
d_gene: TRBD2; j_gene: TRBJ2-3; v_gene: TRBV3-1; abundance: once; CDR3nt: TGTGCCAGCAGCCCTGGGACTAGCGGCCCAGCAGTGACAGATACGCAGTATTTT; CDR3aa: CASSPGTSGPAVTDTQYF
d_gene: .; j_gene: TRBJ1-2; v_gene: TRBV6-1; abundance: .; CDR3nt: TGTGCCAGCAGCGACGGACGGGTTCGAGGGTCGACTAACTATGGCTACACCTTC; CDR3aa: CASSDGRVRGSTNYGYTF
d_gene: .; j_gene: TRBJ2-1; v_gene: TRBV4-1; abundance: .; CDR3nt: TGCGCCAGCAGCCAAGGTCCGGGGCCAGGGCAGAATGAGCAGTTCTTC; CDR3aa: CASSQGPGPGQNEQFF
d_gene: .; j_gene: TRBJ1-1; v_gene: TRBV3-1; abundance: .; CDR3nt: TGTGCCAGCAGCCAAGATGTGTATTTGACATTGAACACTGAAGCTTTCTTT; CDR3aa: CASSQDVYLTLNTEAFF
d_gene: TRBD2; j_gene: TRBJ2-5; v_gene: TRBV27; abundance: .; CDR3nt: TGTGCCAGCAGTGGGGGACTAGCAGTAGGGGAGACCCAGTACTTC; CDR3aa: CASSGGLAVGETQYF
d_gene: .; j_gene: TRBJ2-3; v_gene: TRBV27; abundance: .; CDR3nt: TGTGCCATCAGGGGGCGGGAGTGGGCAGATACGCAGTATTTT; CDR3aa: CAIRGREWADTQYF
d_gene: TRBD2; j_gene: TRBJ2-7; v_gene: TRBV7-2; abundance: .; CDR3nt: TGTGCCAGCAGCTGGACTAGCGGGAGTCCCTACGAGCAGTACTTC; CDR3aa: CASSWTSGSPYEQYF
d_gene: .; j_gene: TRBJ2-7; v_gene: TRBV2; abundance: few; CDR3nt: TGTGCCAGCAGTGAAGCGGGCAGGGTATACGAGCAGTACTTC; CDR3aa: CASSEAGRVYEQYF
d_gene: .; j_gene: TRBJ2-3; v_gene: TRBV10-3; abundance: few; CDR3nt: TGTGCCATCAGTGAGTCCGGCACAGATACGCAGTATTTT; CDR3aa: CAISESGTDTQYF
d_gene: .; j_gene: TRBJ2-2; v_gene: TRBV2; abundance: few; CDR3nt: TGTGCCAGCAGTGAAGAAAATACAGCGACCGGGGAGCTGTTTTTT; CDR3aa: CASSEENTATGELFF
d_gene: .; j_gene: TRBJ1-1; v_gene: TRBV4-1; abundance: .; CDR3nt: TGCGCCAGCAGCCAAGCTATAGCGAACACTGAAGCTTTCTTT; CDR3aa: CASSQAIANTEAFF
d_gene: TRBD1; j_gene: TRBJ2-3; v_gene: TRBV6-1; abundance: .; CDR3nt: TGTGCCAGCAGGGGGAAACGACAGGGGGCTTTCACAGATACGCAGTATTTT; CDR3aa: CASRGKRQGAFTDTQYF
d_gene: TRBD2; j_gene: TRBJ2-1; v_gene: TRBV20-1; abundance: few; CDR3nt: TGCAGTGCTAGTGCGTTCGGGAGGGCCATCGATGAGCAGTTCTTC; CDR3aa: CSASAFGRAIDEQFF
d_gene: TRBD2; j_gene: TRBJ2-3; v_gene: TRBV5-1; abundance: .; CDR3nt: TGCGCCAGCAGCCCGGTGACTAGCGGGAGTGCAGATACGCAGTATTTT; CDR3aa: CASSPVTSGSADTQYF
d_gene: .; j_gene: TRBJ1-1; v_gene: TRBV6-5; abundance: .; CDR3nt: TGTGCCAGCAGAGGCCTAGGGTTGAACACTGAAGCTTTCTTT; CDR3aa: CASRGLGLNTEAFF
d_gene: .; j_gene: TRBJ2-1; v_gene: TRBV9; abundance: .; CDR3nt: TGTGCCAGCAGCGTACGTCGGCAGGGGGGAAGTGAGCAGTTCTTC; CDR3aa: CASSVRRQGGSEQFF
d_gene: .; j_gene: TRBJ2-1; v_gene: TRBV5-1; abundance: .; CDR3nt: TGCGCCAGCAGCTTGGATCGGGGAAGCAATGAGCAGTTCTTC; CDR3aa: CASSLDRGSNEQFF
d_gene: TRBD2; j_gene: TRBJ2-1; v_gene: TRBV5-5; abundance: .; CDR3nt: TGTGCCAGCAGCTTGTGGACTAGCGATAATGAGCAGTTCTTC; CDR3aa: CASSLWTSDNEQFF
d_gene: .; j_gene: TRBJ2-2; v_gene: TRBV20-1; abundance: .; CDR3nt: TGCAGTGCGAAGGGCACGAACACCGGGGAGCTGTTTTTT; CDR3aa: CSAKGTNTGELFF
d_gene: .; j_gene: TRBJ1-3; v_gene: TRBV7-2; abundance: .; CDR3nt: TGTGCCAGCAGCTATTGGACAGCCCGCTCTGGAAACACCATATATTTT; CDR3aa: CASSYWTARSGNTIYF
d_gene: .; j_gene: TRBJ1-5; v_gene: TRBV5-8; abundance: .; CDR3nt: TGTGCCAGCAGCTTGAGAAGCCTACGGCGGTCCTATAGCAATCAGCCCCAGCATTTT; CDR3aa: CASSLRSLRRSYSNQPQHF
d_gene: .; j_gene: TRBJ2-3; v_gene: TRBV6-5; abundance: few; CDR3nt: TGTGCCAGCAGTTACGGACAACAGGATACGCAGTATTTT; CDR3aa: CASSYGQQDTQYF
d_gene: .; j_gene: TRBJ2-4; v_gene: TRBV7-6; abundance: once; CDR3nt: TGTGCCAGCAGCTCGCAGGCTGCATCACTCAAAAACATTCAGTACTTC; CDR3aa: CASSSQAASLKNIQYF
d_gene: .; j_gene: TRBJ2-4; v_gene: TRBV7-2; abundance: few; CDR3nt: TGTGCCAGCAGCTTAGGCGACCCCGAAGGAGTATCCAAAAACATTCAGTACTTC; CDR3aa: CASSLGDPEGVSKNIQYF